These 16 T cell receptor beta chains came from one sample sequenced in a study of T cell repertoires in cytomegalovirus infection. Each CDR3 protein is one row after TCRdb ran MiXCR on the reads. The sample has approximately 590,000 distinct CDR3 sequences; roughly 43% are singletons. Antigens of these TCRs are unknown. The source was cultured PBMCs, collected from culture after CMV antigen stimulation. These receptors were obtained from a human donor in good health (CMV status not recorded). Some clones in this sample may be carry-over from other donors' samples.

V and J are TRBV7-9 and TRBJ1-1; D gene unclear. V lost 6 bases and J lost 5, with 13 bases in between. Germline assignment: CDR1 SEHNR and CDR2 FQNEAQ (reference sequence). The CDR3 runs to 13 residues. CDR3 in amino acids: CASSSTVGTEAFF. The CDR3 bases are TGTGCCAGCAGTTCTACCGTGGGAACTGAAGCTTTCTTT.

The chain joins TRBV20-1 to TRBJ2-3; D gene ambiguous. The germline V gene encodes CDR1 DFQATT and CDR2 SNEGSKA (reference sequence). The CDR3 is made up of 12 amino acids. With 0 bases removed from V and 9 bases from J, the gap between germline ends came to 10 bases. This chain's CDR3 is CSARDSLRTQYF. For the CDR3, the DNA is TGCAGTGCTAGAGATTCCCTTAGGACGCAGTATTTT.

The chain employs TRBV7-9 and TRBJ2-1, with D perhaps matching TRBD1 (5 bases). CDR3 length equals 14 residues. Germline CDR1 SEHNR, CDR2 FQNEAQ (reference sequence). V was cut by 4 bases and J by 1 base, with 8 bases left in between. CDR3 protein: CASSSAGSYNEQFF. The CDR3 coding sequence is TGTGCCAGCAGCTCGGCAGGGTCCTACAATGAGCAGTTCTTC.

This clonotype was recorded a few times. The rearrangement uses TRBV20-1 and TRBJ2-6; D is uncertain. The CDR3 is 14 residues long. Looked up from germline, CDR1 is DFQATT and CDR2 is SNEGSKA (reference sequence). V was cut by 3 bases and J by 0 bases, with 6 bases left in between. CDR3 loop: CSASRSSGANVLTF. For the CDR3, the DNA is TGCAGTGCTAGCAGGTCCTCTGGGGCCAACGTCCTGACTTTC.

This clonotype was picked up one time. The chain carries TRBV19 and TRBJ2-7; D is unclear. The CDR3 has 13 amino acids. Between the trimmed V and J ends, which lost 4 bases and 5 bases, there was a span of 12 bases. Germline CDR1 and CDR2: LNHDA and SQIVND (reference sequence). CDR3 protein: CASSKMPGDEQYF. The CDR3 DNA follows: TGTGCCAGTAGTAAGATGCCAGGAGACGAGCAGTACTTC.

The chain joins TRBV12-3 or TRBV12-4 to TRBJ2-7; 9 bases are a match to TRBD1. V was pared by 5 bases and J by 3 bases, with 11 bases of the junction left unmatched. The CDR3 has 16 residues. The CDR3 spells CASSPQTGTGFYEQYF. DNA for the CDR3: TGTGCCAGCAGTCCCCAAACCGGGACAGGGTTCTACGAGCAGTACTTC.

This clonotype was seen more than once but under ten times. The chain employs TRBV6-2 or TRBV6-3 and TRBJ2-7; 7 nucleotides line up with TRBD1. CDR3 length: 14 amino acids. The trim removed 2 bases at V and 2 bases at J, leaving 3 bases unmatched. The germline V gene encodes CDR1 MNHEY and CDR2 SVGEGT. Written as DNA, the CDR3 is TGTGCCAGCAGTTACCGGGACAGAACCTACGAGCAGTACTTC. Translating gives CASSYRDRTYEQYF.

This sequence joins TRBV10-3 and TRBJ2-7, with 7 bases identical to TRBD2. This CDR3 region has 13 residues. The J segment lost 2 bases and the V segment lost 5 bases, leaving 3 bases of the junction unmatched. CDR1 is ENHRY and CDR2 is SYGVKD in the germline V gene. This CDR3 reads CAISTSDPYEQYF. As DNA, the CDR3 is TGTGCCATCAGTACTAGCGATCCCTACGAGCAGTACTTC.

The chain joins TRBV12-5 to TRBJ1-3; no reliable D call. CDR3 length: 15 amino acids. In germline, CDR1 is LGHNT, CDR2 FRNRAP. Trimming left V 2 bases short and J 0 bases short, with 8 bases between. CDR3 DNA sequence: TGTGCTAGTGGTTTGACCCGCGGCTCTGGAAACACCATATATTTT. As protein: CASGLTRGSGNTIYF.

This clonotype occurred a few times. This chain uses TRBV4-1 with TRBJ2-7; possibly TRBD2 for D (6 bases). The V and J ends lost 3 bases and 5 bases respectively, with 14 bases between them. Germline V gene data show CDR1 as MGHRA and CDR2 as YSYEKL. The CDR3 has 14 amino acids. CDR3 nucleotides: TGCGCCAGCAGCCACTTCGGACGGGAGAACGAGCAGTACTTC. Its translation is CASSHFGRENEQYF.

This rearrangement joins TRBV7-8 to TRBJ2-1; 8 bases line up with TRBD2. Germline CDR1 reads SGHVS; CDR2 reads FQNEAQ. The CDR3 extends over 13 amino acids. With 1 base clipped from V and 15 bases from J, the junction kept 8 bases outside the gene matches. The CDR3 protein is CASSLGMGLGLFF. CDR3 bases: TGTGCCAGCAGCTTAGGGATGGGACTAGGACTGTTCTTC.

The rearrangement uses TRBV6-2 or TRBV6-3 and TRBJ2-2; weak D call: TRBD2 (5 bases). Trimming took off 8 bases at V and 3 bases at J, with 16 bases between the two ends. Looked up from germline, CDR1 is MNHEY and CDR2 is SVGEGT. The length of the CDR3 is 15 residues. The CDR3 sequence is CASHGLFSDTGELFF. CDR3 DNA: TGTGCCAGCCACGGACTTTTTTCGGACACCGGGGAGCTGTTTTTT.

For this clonotype: A clone one base away is much larger, so this may be a read error. The V call is TRBV7-2, the J call TRBJ2-3; D call uncertain. The V and J ends lost 3 bases and 5 bases respectively, with 15 bases between them. Germline CDR1 reads SGHTA; CDR2 reads FQGNSA. The CDR3 contains 15 residues. DNA for the CDR3: TGTGCCAGCAGCTTCACAGCGTGGTCAAAAGATACGCAGTATTTT. Translating gives CASSFTAWSKDTQYF.

The chain combines TRBV7-2 with TRBJ2-5; D is undetermined. The germline V gene has CDR1 SGHTA and CDR2 FQGNSA. The CDR3 consists of 12 residues. V was shortened by 4 bases and J by 7 bases, with 10 bases between the two germline ends. The CDR3 DNA sequence: TGTGCCAGCAGCTCGCTTCTTGGGACCCAGTACTTC. Translation: CASSSLLGTQYF.

The rearrangement links TRBV4-3 to TRBJ2-7, with unresolved D. Germline V lookup: CDR1 LGHNA, CDR2 YSLEER. The CDR3 is made up of 14 amino acids. V shed 0 bases and J shed 1 base, with 7 bases lying between them. CDR3 sequence (DNA): TGCGCCAGCAGCCAAGATCGGCTATCCTACGAGCAGTACTTC. Its translation is CASSQDRLSYEQYF.

This clonotype was detected many times. The V gene is TRBV7-2, the J gene TRBJ1-2, with TRBD1 matching 7 bases. The CDR3 sequence is 15 residues long. V gave up 5 bases and J gave up 1 base; unmatched junction bases: 7. Germline values: CDR1 SGHTA, CDR2 FQGNSA. The CDR3 reads CASSPGTAYNYGYTF. CDR3 nucleotide sequence: TGTGCCAGCAGCCCCGGGACAGCTTATAACTATGGCTACACCTTC.